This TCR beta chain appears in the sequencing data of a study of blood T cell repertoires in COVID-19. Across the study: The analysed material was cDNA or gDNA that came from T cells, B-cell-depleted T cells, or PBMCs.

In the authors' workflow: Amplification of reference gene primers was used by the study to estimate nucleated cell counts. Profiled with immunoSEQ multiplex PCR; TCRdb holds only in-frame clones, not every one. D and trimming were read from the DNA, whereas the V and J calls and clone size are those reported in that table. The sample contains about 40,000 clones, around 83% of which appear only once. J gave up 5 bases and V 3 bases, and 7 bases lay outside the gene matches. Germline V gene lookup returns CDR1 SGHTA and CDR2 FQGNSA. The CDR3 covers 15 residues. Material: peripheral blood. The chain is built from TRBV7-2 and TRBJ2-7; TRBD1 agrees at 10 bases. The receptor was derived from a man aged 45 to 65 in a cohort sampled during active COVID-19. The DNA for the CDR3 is TGTGCCAGCAGCTTCGACAGGGGGCTAATGGACGAGCAGTACTTC. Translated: CASSFDRGLMDEQYF.